Here is one TCR beta chain with its context. Its target antigen remains unknown. Per-base quality was not reported, and no clone a single base away is much larger than it. The sample comes from a study of control samples from healthy donors and cancer patients (dated by TCRdb to the early 2020s). Libraries came from the immunoSEQ multiplex PCR assay. The immuneACCESS repertoire file appears here via TCRdb, limited to in-frame rearrangements. These files lack a portion of the clones; in checked studies, under half of the deficit traces to unresolved V genes, and the cause of the others is not known. Within this sample are 150,000 or so clones, with 90% to 95% of them counted one time only. The ten biggest clones cover about 14% of the sample. This TCR derives from a man aged 60 to 69 with colorectal cancer. The sequenced sample consisted of PBMCs.

Here is the DNA: TGCGCCAGCAGCAGGTCCGGGACAGGCACAGATACGCAGTATTTT. It specifies CASSRSGTGTDTQYF. The sequence is built from TRBV5-1 and TRBJ2-3; TRBD1 matches 7 bases in the middle. Including cysteine and phenylalanine, the CDR3 has 15 amino acids. The sequence is cut down to CDR3 DNA, 45 bases in frame from base 1. The V end gives up 4 bases and the J end 1 base, leaving 6 bases in the junction not matched to a gene. The germline V gene specifies SGHRS as CDR1 and YFSETQ as CDR2.